This TCR beta chain is from a study of glioma-infiltrating T cells. The J segment lost 3 bases and the V segment lost 6 bases, leaving 6 bases of the junction unmatched. The CDR3 has 14 amino acids. CDR1 and CDR2 from the germline V gene are SNHLY and FYNNEI. Using RNA template, CDR3s of TCR alpha and beta were amplified with iRepertoire arm-PCR. Tissue mRNA or PBMC total RNA, about 95-450 ng, went into one-step reverse transcription and amplification. TCRdb recomputed calls from the multiplex PCR reads with MiXCR, one row per CDR3 protein. The sample lists 300,000 to 400,000 distinct CDR3 sequences, 41% occurring once.

What was sequenced was glioma tissue, nonneoplastic brain tissue, or PBMCs (not recorded which). The chain employs TRBV2 and TRBJ2-7; 9 positions match TRBD1. The clonotype originates from a human donor with low-grade glioma or glioblastoma, undergoing nonglioma brain surgery, or in good health (not recorded which). The CDR3 sequence is CASRGGDRVYEQYF. DNA of the CDR3: TGTGCCAGCAGGGGGGGGGACAGGGTCTACGAGCAGTACTTC. Combining the CDR3 with reference TRBV2 and TRBJ2-7 gives the whole variable domain EPEVTQTPSHQVTQMGQEVILRCVPISNHLYFYWYRQILGQKVEFLVSFYNNEISEKSEIFDDQFSVERPDGSNFTLKIRSTKLEDSAMYFCASRGGDRVYEQYFGPGTRLTVT.